The 26 T cell receptor beta chains listed next were all sequenced from one sample in a study of T-cell reconstitution after alpha-beta-depleted transplantation in children. Preparing the TCRbeta library involved the use of unique molecular identifiers. TCRdb re-called the PCR reads with MiXCR, one entry per CDR3 protein. The table includes under 150,000 distinct CDR3 sequences, around a tenth detected once. The source material was PBMCs, mostly from graft donor cells, sampled 180 days after TCRalphabeta/CD19-depleted stem cell transplant. These TCRs come from a girl less than two years old who had a stem cell transplant for combined immunodeficiency, so the T cells may come from the graft donor.

This chain links TRBV20-1 with TRBJ2-1; D is undetermined. CDR1 and CDR2 (germline): DFQATT, SNEGSKA (reference sequence). Trimming left V 0 bases short and J 0 bases short, with 15 bases between. The CDR3 sequence is 17 residues long. The CDR3 sequence: CSARDERPLSSYNEQFF. The CDR3 bases are TGCAGTGCTAGAGATGAACGACCCCTTAGCTCCTACAATGAGCAGTTCTTC.

CDR3 sequence (DNA): TGCGCCAGCAGCCCCCTGGGGGGGGGGACCTACAATGAGCAGTTCTTC. This gives the protein CASSPLGGGTYNEQFF. This chain connects TRBV5-1 to TRBJ2-1, with 7 bases lining up with TRBD2. Trimming removed 4 bases from V and 2 bases from J; junction bases left unmatched: 9. This CDR3 region has 16 residues. CDR1 is SGHRS, CDR2 YFSETQ, per germline.

The rearrangement links TRBV28 to TRBJ1-1; D unclear. V was trimmed by 3 bases and J by 1 base, leaving 9 bases between them. The germline CDR1 and CDR2 sequences are MDHEN and SYDVKM. CDR3 length: 14 residues. The CDR3: CASSFHGWNTEAFF. In DNA form, the CDR3 reads TGTGCCAGCAGTTTTCATGGTTGGAACACTGAAGCTTTCTTT.

This clonotype was observed a single time. A read error may produce the germline difference seen at one junction end. The CDR3 loop reads CAWGTESGANGLTF. The CDR3 DNA follows: TGTGCCTGGGGGACAGAGTCTGGGGCCAACGGCCTGACTTTC. This chain connects TRBV30 to TRBJ2-6; 7 bases agree with TRBD1. Germline values: CDR1 GTSNPN, CDR2 SVGIG (reference sequence). The CDR3 loop spans 14 amino acids.

This clonotype was counted at least ten times. The genes are TRBV15 and TRBJ2-3; possibly TRBD1 for D (5 bases). The germline gives CDR1 LNHNV, CDR2 YYDKDF (reference sequence). Trimming removed 0 bases at V and 2 bases at J, with 21 bases between. The CDR3 runs 19 residues. The CDR3 is CATSRDPLGLGPHTDTQYF. The CDR3 DNA is TGTGCCACCAGCAGAGACCCTTTGGGGCTCGGGCCCCACACAGATACGCAGTATTTT.

This clonotype was observed a few times. The chain is built from TRBV10-3 and TRBJ1-2; TRBD1 might be the D (5 bases). Trimming stripped 0 bases from V and 0 bases from J, with 11 bases between. This CDR3 comprises 16 residues. The germline gives CDR1 ENHRY, CDR2 SYGVKD. The CDR3 DNA is TGTGCCATCAGTGAGTCGAATACAGGACCTAACTATGGCTACACCTTC. It encodes CAISESNTGPNYGYTF.

This clonotype has only a few counts. The chain combines TRBV20-1 with TRBJ2-5, with 11 bases matching TRBD2. V trimming: 6 bases; J trimming: 2 bases; junction bases outside the gene matches: 8. In germline, CDR1 is DFQATT, CDR2 SNEGSKA (reference sequence). This CDR3 spans 15 amino acids. In DNA form, the CDR3 reads TGCAGTGCCCGGGGGACTAGCGGTTCACAAGAGACCCAGTACTTC. Translation: CSARGTSGSQETQYF.

The table lists this clonotype with many counts. The chain uses TRBV20-1 and TRBJ1-1, with D perhaps TRBD1 (5 bases). The germline V gene has CDR1 DFQATT and CDR2 SNEGSKA (reference sequence). The V gene lost 0 bases and the J gene lost 3 bases, with 14 bases spanning the gap. This CDR3 spans 15 amino acids. CDR3 region: CSAREVGRVDTEAFF. DNA for the CDR3: TGCAGTGCTAGAGAGGTGGGCAGGGTGGACACTGAAGCTTTCTTT.

The chain is built from TRBV27 and TRBJ2-2; D gene uncertain. The length of the CDR3 is 13 residues. CDR1 MNHEY and CDR2 SMNVEV come from the germline V gene (reference sequence). V gave up 4 bases and J gave up 7 bases, with 10 bases separating them. CDR3 DNA sequence: TGTGCCAGCAGTTGGCAGGTTTACGGGGAGCTGTTTTTT. Translating it yields CASSWQVYGELFF.

This clonotype was seen a few times. This chain links TRBV5-1 with TRBJ1-6, with 7 bases fitting TRBD1. Germline values: CDR1 SGHRS, CDR2 YFSETQ. The CDR3 length is 17 residues. V shed 4 bases and J 9 bases; nucleotides not matched to a gene: 16. As DNA, the CDR3 is TGCGCCAGCAGCCTTTCCTCCGGGACAGTTTTTCTTTCACCCCTCCACTTT. Translated, it gives CASSLSSGTVFLSPLHF.

This clonotype was detected many times. The chain employs TRBV29-1 and TRBJ2-5; no clear D. V lost 1 base and J 2 bases, leaving 8 bases between the germline ends. Germline CDR1 and CDR2: SQVTM and ANQGSEA. CDR3 length: 13 amino acids. The CDR3 nucleotides are TGCAGCGTTGAAGTGAGCAGGCAAGAGACCCAGTACTTC. Its translation: CSVEVSRQETQYF. The variable domain in full, with the rest retrieved from reference TRBV29-1 and TRBJ2-5, is SAVISQKPSRDICQRGTSLTIQCQVDSQVTMMFWYRQQPGQSLTLIATANQGSEATYESGFVIDKFPISRPNLTFSTLTVSNMSPEDSSIYLCSVEVSRQETQYFGPGTRLLVL.

A few counts support this clonotype. This rearrangement joins TRBV11-3 to TRBJ1-3; no definite D call. Trimming pared 2 bases from V and 0 bases from J, leaving 5 bases between. Germline assignment: CDR1 SGHNT and CDR2 YENEEA. This CDR3 comprises 14 residues. The CDR3 DNA reads as TGTGCCAGCAGCTTAACATTCTCTGGAAACACCATATATTTT. Its protein is CASSLTFSGNTIYF.

This clonotype showed up many times. The rearrangement links TRBV20-1 to TRBJ2-7; 9 positions agree with TRBD1. Germline V gene data show CDR1 as DFQATT and CDR2 as SNEGSKA (reference sequence). After removal of 0 bases from V and 4 bases from J, the junction contained 16 bases not matched to a gene. This CDR3 has 18 amino acids. CDR3 sequence reads: CSARDHLGTGILRYEQYF. The CDR3 DNA is TGCAGTGCTAGAGATCATCTAGGGACAGGGATTCTCCGGTACGAGCAGTACTTC.

This clonotype was recorded at least ten times. J is TRBJ2-5 and V is TRBV24-1, with 10 bases lining up with TRBD2. V gave up 5 bases and J gave up 2 bases; unmatched junction bases: 7. The CDR3 sequence is 16 residues long. The germline gives CDR1 KGHDR, CDR2 SFDVKD. CDR3 DNA: TGTGCCACCAGTGCTACTAGCGGGATCCAACAAGAGACCCAGTACTTC. Translated: CATSATSGIQQETQYF.

This clonotype has only a few counts. The genes are TRBV7-9 and TRBJ2-3; D is unresolved. V was shortened by 0 bases and J by 0 bases, with 4 bases between the two germline ends. CDR1 SEHNR and CDR2 FQNEAQ come from the germline V gene (reference sequence). This CDR3 has 14 residues. CDR3 in amino acids: CASSLADSTDTQYF. In DNA form, the CDR3 reads TGTGCCAGCAGCTTAGCGGACAGCACAGATACGCAGTATTTT.

The sample holds a few counts of this clonotype. The chain uses TRBV12-3 or TRBV12-4 and TRBJ2-7, with D perhaps given as TRBD1 or TRBD2 (6 bases each). Trimming removed 5 bases at V and 0 bases at J, with 14 bases between. The CDR3 is 15 amino acids. CDR3 amino acids: CASSRSGGLSYEQYF. The CDR3 coding sequence is TGTGCCAGCAGTCGAAGTGGGGGGCTCTCCTACGAGCAGTACTTC.

This clonotype was observed a few times. The rearrangement uses TRBV4-2 and TRBJ2-1, with D possibly TRBD2 on 6 matching bases. Trimming cost V 1 base and J 0 bases, with 10 bases left between them. The CDR3 has 16 residues. Germline V gives CDR1 LGHNA, CDR2 YNFKEQ. The CDR3 spells CASSQAETSSYNEQFF. CDR3 nucleotide sequence: TGTGCCAGCAGCCAAGCGGAGACTAGCTCCTACAATGAGCAGTTCTTC.

A few counts support this clonotype. The chain carries TRBV6-2 or TRBV6-3 and TRBJ2-3, with D tentatively TRBD1 (6 bases). Germline CDR1 reads MNHEY; CDR2 reads SVGEGT. The V end lost 6 bases, the J end lost 4 bases, and 11 bases lay between the germline ends. The CDR3 has 13 residues. This chain's CDR3 is CASRTGSADTQYF. The CDR3 coding sequence is TGTGCCAGCAGGACAGGAAGCGCAGATACGCAGTATTTT.

This chain joins TRBV2 and TRBJ1-5, with 7 bases aligning to TRBD1. Germline V CDR1 and CDR2: SNHLY, FYNNEI. The CDR3 is made up of 16 amino acids. V trimming: 3 bases; J trimming: 2 bases; junction bases outside the gene matches: 7. The chain's CDR3 is CASSDLTGSGNQPQHF. CDR3 in DNA: TGTGCCAGCAGTGACCTGACAGGGAGCGGCAATCAGCCCCAGCATTTT.

This clonotype has a count of ten or more. The chain employs TRBV20-1 and TRBJ2-1; D not resolved. V lost 1 base, J lost 0 bases, and 13 bases lay in between. This CDR3 has 16 amino acids. CDR1 is DFQATT, CDR2 SNEGSKA, per germline (reference sequence). The CDR3 region has the DNA TGCAGTGCTAGAGTTCGACTCTGGAACTCCTACAATGAGCAGTTCTTC. Amino acids: CSARVRLWNSYNEQFF.

This chain links TRBV5-1 with TRBJ2-7, with 8 bases that match TRBD1. Germline V gene lookup returns CDR1 SGHRS and CDR2 YFSETQ. The CDR3 has 15 residues. V trimming: 4 bases; J trimming: 6 bases; junction bases outside the gene matches: 12. CDR3 bases: TGCGCCAGCAGCCCTGGGACAGGACGGATCGGCGAGCAGTACTTC. Amino acids: CASSPGTGRIGEQYF. The entire variable domain, with the rest obtained from reference TRBV5-1 and TRBJ2-7, is as follows: KAGVTQTPRYLIKTRGQQVTLSCSPISGHRSVSWYQQTPGQGLQFLFEYFSETQRNKGNFPGRFSGRQFSNSRSEMNVSTLELGDSALYLCASSPGTGRIGEQYFGPGTRLTVT.

This chain uses TRBV20-1 with TRBJ2-5, with 8 bases lining up with TRBD2. Germline values: CDR1 DFQATT, CDR2 SNEGSKA (reference sequence). The length of the CDR3 is 12 residues. The CDR3 nucleotides read TGCAGCGCCACCGGGGGGGGAAAGACCCAGTACTTC. Its translation is CSATGGGKTQYF.

The table lists this clonotype with a few counts. V gene TRBV29-1 combines with J gene TRBJ2-1, with 12 bases matching TRBD1. Germline trimming cut 8 bases from V and 8 bases from J; bases unmatched to any gene: 7. This CDR3 is 13 amino acids long. CDR1 SQVTM and CDR2 ANQGSEA come from the germline V gene. The CDR3 DNA reads TGCAGCATCGGGACAGGGGGCAGAGATGAGCAGTTCTTC. Protein product: CSIGTGGRDEQFF.

The sample holds a few counts of this clonotype. The chain carries TRBV25-1 and TRBJ2-3, with 11 bases matching TRBD1. Per the germline V gene, CDR1 is MGHDK and CDR2 is SYGVNS. The CDR3 consists of 17 residues. J gave up 8 bases and V 3 bases, and 13 bases lay outside the gene matches. The CDR3 DNA reads TGTGCCAGCAGTGAGGGAGGCGGACAGGGGGCGAGAGGTACGCAGTATTTT. This encodes CASSEGGGQGARGTQYF.

This clonotype was counted at least ten times. The chain combines TRBV29-1 with TRBJ2-3; 10 positions match TRBD2. The CDR3 sequence is 13 residues long. Trimming took 8 bases from V and 6 from J; bases not matched to a gene: 8. In germline, CDR1 is SQVTM, CDR2 ANQGSEA. The CDR3 sequence: CSLSGRARDTQYF. The DNA for the CDR3 is TGCAGCTTAAGCGGGAGGGCCAGGGATACGCAGTATTTT.

In nucleotides, the CDR3 is TGCAGTGCTAGAGATCGAGGAGTAAGCTCCTATAATTCACCCCTCCACTTT. It is translated as CSARDRGVSSYNSPLHF. V is TRBV20-1 and J is TRBJ1-6, with no clear D. The V and J ends lost 0 bases and 0 bases respectively, with 12 bases between them. The length of the CDR3 is 17 residues. Germline lookup yields CDR1 DFQATT and CDR2 SNEGSKA (reference sequence).